This TCR beta chain was identified in a study of blood T cell repertoires in COVID-19. V shed 2 bases and J 5 bases; nucleotides not matched to a gene: 8. The CDR3 runs 16 residues. The germline gives CDR1 MNHEY, CDR2 SVGAGI. Here immunoSEQ multiplex PCR was the method, and the copy in TCRdb shows in-frame clones only, minus some. The data contain 200,000 to 300,000 clones, approximately 82% of them seen just once; the ten biggest clones take up 1.9%. The V gene is TRBV6-5, the J gene TRBJ2-5, with 10 bases identical to TRBD2. Source material: peripheral blood. This TCR came from a man aged 25-45 years who had recovered from COVID-19. The CDR3 spells CASSYDLSGGVETQYF. The DNA of the CDR3 is TGTGCCAGCAGTTACGATCTGAGCGGGGGGGTTGAGACCCAGTACTTC.